These 30 T cell receptor beta chains were all obtained from the same sample, sequenced in a study of cytomegalovirus exposure and HLA in healthy donors. Repertoires were generated with immunoSEQ multiplex PCR, while TCRdb's copy carries only in-frame clones and drops some. This table has roughly 100,000 clones, around 96% appearing once. Sequences were obtained from PBMCs. These receptors all come from a woman younger than 35 in good health and CMV-seronegative.

This rearrangement joins TRBV5-4 to TRBJ2-7, with a weak D call TRBD2 (6 bases). CDR1 and CDR2 (germline): SGHNT, YYREEE (reference sequence). V dropped 1 base and J dropped 5 bases, with 19 bases sitting between them. The CDR3 sequence is 16 residues long. DNA for the CDR3: TGTGCCAGCAGCTTGTTCTTTGGGGACTGGGCCCACGAGCAGTACTTC. This encodes CASSLFFGDWAHEQYF. Using reference TRBV5-4 and TRBJ2-7 for the parts outside the CDR3, the full variable domain is ETGVTQSPTHLIKTRGQQVTLRCSSQSGHNTVSWYQQALGQGPQFIFQYYREEENGRGNFPPRFSGLQFPNYSSELNVNALELDDSALYLCASSLFFGDWAHEQYFGPGTRLTVT.

A remark on this clone: This sample includes further DNA sequences coding for the same CDR3. The chain recombines TRBV19 with TRBJ1-5; 9 bases match TRBD1. This CDR3 comprises 15 residues. Germline V gene lookup returns CDR1 LNHDA and CDR2 SQIVND (reference sequence). Unmatched junction bases numbered 3, after V lost 6 bases and J lost 0 bases. CDR3 DNA: TGTGCCAGTAGCCTGACAGGGGGTAGCAATCAGCCCCAGCATTTT. Translation: CASSLTGGSNQPQHF. Drawing the rest from reference TRBV19 and TRBJ1-5, the complete variable domain is DGGITQSPKYLFRKEGQNVTLSCEQNLNHDAMYWYRQDPGQGLRLIYYSQIVNDFQKGDIAEGYSVSREKKESFPLTVTSAQKNPTAFYLCASSLTGGSNQPQHFGDGTRLSIL.

This chain joins TRBV5-1 and TRBJ2-5; D might be TRBD1 (5 bases). The length of the CDR3 is 12 residues. V lost 6 bases and J lost 0, with 6 bases in between. Looked up from germline, CDR1 is SGHRS and CDR2 is YFSETQ. The CDR3, as DNA: TGCGCCAGCAAGGGGTACCAAGAGACCCAGTACTTC. This codes for CASKGYQETQYF.

The gene calls are TRBV2 and TRBJ2-5; weak D call: TRBD2 (7 bases). The CDR3 consists of 15 residues. The V gene lost 4 bases and the J gene lost 4 bases, with 16 bases spanning the gap. Germline V gene data show CDR1 as SNHLY and CDR2 as FYNNEI. CDR3 loop: CASSGKGGRGETQYF. For the CDR3, the DNA is TGTGCCAGCAGTGGAAAGGGGGGGCGCGGAGAGACCCAGTACTTC.

The rearrangement uses TRBV4-3 and TRBJ2-1; TRBD1 matches at 7 bases. The ends lost 4 bases at V and 7 bases at J; junction bases unmatched: 10. Germline values: CDR1 LGHNA, CDR2 YSLEER. CDR3 size: 15 residues. This CDR3 is CASSPGETGLNEQFF. Written as DNA, the CDR3 is TGCGCCAGCAGCCCGGGCGAGACAGGGCTTAATGAGCAGTTCTTC.

The genes are TRBV29-1 and TRBJ1-2; D is ambiguous. This CDR3 is built from 14 residues. Germline CDR1 and CDR2: SQVTM and ANQGSEA. V gave up 3 bases and J gave up 6 bases, with 17 bases separating them. The CDR3 reads CSVDGQEGGDGYTF. As DNA, the CDR3 is TGCAGCGTTGATGGTCAGGAAGGCGGGGATGGCTACACCTTC.

This rearrangement joins TRBV7-3 to TRBJ2-3, with D possibly TRBD2 on 6 matching bases. Trimming cost V 5 bases and J 0 bases, with 9 bases left between them. The germline V gene has CDR1 SGHTA and CDR2 FQGTGA. The CDR3 has 14 amino acids. The CDR3 spells CASSPGLSTDTQYF. Written as DNA, the CDR3 is TGTGCCAGCAGCCCGGGACTGAGCACAGATACGCAGTATTTT.

The J gene is TRBJ1-1, the V gene TRBV5-1; 9 nucleotides line up with TRBD1. Germline-derived CDR1 and CDR2 are SGHRS and YFSETQ. J gave up 3 bases and V 5 bases, and 5 bases lay outside the gene matches. CDR3 length equals 14 residues. The CDR3 coding sequence is TGCGCCAGCAGAGAGGGACAGGGTTACACTGAAGCTTTCTTT. It encodes CASREGQGYTEAFF.

The chain combines TRBV29-1 with TRBJ2-7; D is perhaps TRBD2 (6 bases). V lost 4 bases and J 7 bases, leaving 14 bases between the germline ends. CDR1 and CDR2 from the germline V gene are SQVTM and ANQGSEA. The CDR3 is 12 residues long. CDR3 sequence (DNA): TGCAGCGTTGGCGGGCGGGATCAGGAGCAGTACTTC. Translating it yields CSVGGRDQEQYF.

V and J are TRBV5-1 and TRBJ1-5, with D hard to call. Germline V gives CDR1 SGHRS, CDR2 YFSETQ. Trimming took 0 bases from V and 4 from J, leaving 5 bases between them. This CDR3 spans 13 amino acids. The CDR3: CASSLAENQPQHF. The DNA for the CDR3 is TGCGCCAGCAGCTTGGCGGAGAATCAGCCCCAGCATTTT.

The rearrangement uses TRBV29-1 and TRBJ2-1; 10 bases are shared with TRBD2. The V and J ends lost 3 bases and 2 bases, in that order; junction bases with no gene match: 19. CDR1 SQVTM and CDR2 ANQGSEA come from the germline V gene. CDR3 length: 20 residues. The chain's CDR3 is CSVDRAGGQGSIGTYNEQFF. DNA for the CDR3: TGCAGCGTTGATCGAGCGGGAGGGCAAGGAAGTATAGGAACCTACAATGAGCAGTTCTTC.

The gene calls are TRBV5-1 and TRBJ1-5; the D gene is possibly TRBD1 (5 bases). Trimming took 0 bases from V and 3 from J, leaving 10 bases between them. CDR1 is SGHRS, CDR2 YFSETQ, per germline. CDR3 length equals 15 residues. CDR3 residues: CASSLAGRDNQPQHF. Here the CDR3 DNA reads TGCGCCAGCAGCTTGGCCGGCAGGGACAATCAGCCCCAGCATTTT.

This clone has a single count. Other DNA sequences of this sample code for an identical CDR3. This chain connects TRBV19 to TRBJ2-7; 7 bases fit TRBD1. Trimming took 5 bases from V and 2 from J; bases not matched to a gene: 3. The germline gives CDR1 LNHDA, CDR2 SQIVND (reference sequence). CDR3 length equals 13 residues. CDR3 amino acids: CASSPGQAYEQYF. The DNA for the CDR3 is TGTGCCAGTAGTCCAGGACAGGCCTACGAGCAGTACTTC.

The CDR3 DNA reads as TGTGCCAGCAGCGCAGATCCTTCTTCGGGGGACGGGGACTATGGCTACACCTTC. Residues: CASSADPSSGDGDYGYTF. This rearrangement joins TRBV9 to TRBJ1-2; D is perhaps TRBD1 (5 bases). V gave up 3 bases and J gave up 3 bases, with 24 bases separating them. Germline V gene lookup returns CDR1 SGDLS and CDR2 YYNGEE. The CDR3 totals 18 residues.

The rearrangement uses TRBV6-4 and TRBJ2-2; D perhaps matches TRBD2 (6 bases). The CDR3 sequence is 15 residues long. Trimming left V 0 bases short and J 3 bases short, with 8 bases between. Germline CDR1 reads MRHNA; CDR2 reads SNTAGT. The CDR3 DNA is TGTGCCAGCAGTGACTCGGGAGGTGACACCGGGGAGCTGTTTTTT. This encodes CASSDSGGDTGELFF.

The genes are TRBV5-4 and TRBJ2-3, with no clear D. CDR1 is SGHNT, CDR2 YYREEE, per germline (reference sequence). CDR3 length equals 12 residues. Trimming took off 4 bases at V and 3 bases at J, with 6 bases between the two ends. CDR3 residues: CASSLTTDTQYF. CDR3 DNA: TGTGCCAGCAGCCTAACTACAGATACGCAGTATTTT.

The chain is built from TRBV30 and TRBJ1-4; perhaps TRBD1 as D (6 bases). Looked up from germline, CDR1 is GTSNPN and CDR2 is SVGIG (reference sequence). This CDR3 is 13 amino acids long. Trimming pared 3 bases from V and 3 bases from J, leaving 8 bases between. CDR3 loop: CAWSRTANEKLFF. CDR3 DNA: TGTGCCTGGAGCAGGACAGCTAATGAAAAACTGTTTTTT.

The V call is TRBV4-1, the J call TRBJ2-7; TRBD2 aligns across 7 bases. Germline trimming cut 1 base from V and 2 bases from J; bases unmatched to any gene: 11. The CDR3 runs 17 residues. Germline assignment: CDR1 MGHRA and CDR2 YSYEKL. CDR3 DNA sequence: TGCGCCAGCAGCCAAGCGTCCTCGGGGGGATATACCTACGAGCAGTACTTC. Translated: CASSQASSGGYTYEQYF.

J is TRBJ1-1 and V is TRBV6-5, with D perhaps TRBD1 (5 bases). V lost 4 bases and J lost 1, with 7 bases in between. This CDR3 is built from 13 residues. Germline lookup yields CDR1 MNHEY and CDR2 SVGAGI. CDR3 amino acids: CASSSQGNTEAFF. The CDR3 nucleotides read TGTGCCAGCAGTTCTCAGGGGAACACTGAAGCTTTCTTT.

Only one count was recorded for this clone. The chain is built from TRBV6-1 and TRBJ2-7; the match to TRBD2 covers 9 bases. From germline, CDR1 is MNHNS and CDR2 SASEGT. The CDR3 consists of 18 residues. Trimming took 2 bases from V and 2 from J; bases not matched to a gene: 13. The CDR3 DNA reads as TGTGCCAGCAGTGAATACCCTCCCGCTAGCGGGGCACCCTACGAGCAGTACTTC. It yields the protein CASSEYPPASGAPYEQYF.

The chain is built from TRBV19 and TRBJ1-1, with a possible D match to TRBD1 (6 bases). V was clipped by 4 bases and J by 4 bases, with 13 bases between them. The germline V gene has CDR1 LNHDA and CDR2 SQIVND (reference sequence). The CDR3 is 14 amino acids. CDR3 sequence: CASSTIQGPTEAFF. In DNA form, the CDR3 reads TGTGCCAGTAGTACCATACAGGGACCCACTGAAGCTTTCTTT.

J is TRBJ2-5 and V is TRBV4-2, with 7 bases that match TRBD2. J gave up 3 bases and V 4 bases, and 14 bases lay outside the gene matches. Per the germline V gene, CDR1 is LGHNA and CDR2 is YNFKEQ. There are 17 residues in the CDR3. The CDR3 DNA sequence: TGTGCCAGCAGCCCAGGAGGCGGGAGTGCCCGTGAAGAGACCCAGTACTTC. Translated: CASSPGGGSAREETQYF.

The chain joins TRBV5-1 to TRBJ2-6; D uncertain. This CDR3 is built from 13 residues. V lost 0 bases and J 11 bases, leaving 9 bases between the germline ends. The V gene's germline CDR1 is SGHRS and CDR2 YFSETQ. The CDR3: CASSLAVVDVLTF. The CDR3 DNA is TGCGCCAGCAGCTTGGCCGTAGTAGACGTCCTGACTTTC.

The chain employs TRBV4-3 and TRBJ1-1, with no clear D. V dropped 1 base and J dropped 0 bases, with 9 bases sitting between them. CDR1 and CDR2 (germline): LGHNA, YSLEER. The CDR3 runs to 15 residues. CDR3 region: CASSQAWQLNTEAFF. For the CDR3, the DNA is TGCGCCAGCAGCCAAGCGTGGCAGTTGAACACTGAAGCTTTCTTT.

The J gene is TRBJ2-2, the V gene TRBV4-2; 11 bases fit TRBD2. The V gene's germline CDR1 is LGHNA and CDR2 YNFKEQ. J gave up 5 bases and V 0 bases, and 8 bases lay outside the gene matches. CDR3 length: 18 residues. CDR3 sequence reads: CASSQDLASGGWTGELFF. For the CDR3, the DNA is TGTGCCAGCAGCCAAGATCTCGCTAGCGGGGGGTGGACCGGGGAGCTGTTTTTT.

This clone was seen a handful of times. J is TRBJ1-5 and V is TRBV12-2; the table's TRBD1 call for D was not verified on the DNA. TRBV12-2 is tagged as a pseudogene. The CDR3 sequence is 14 residues long. The CDR3 sequence: CASRSNDRVQPQHF. CDR3 nucleotide sequence: TGTGCAAGTCGCTCCAACGACAGGGTTCAGCCCCAGCATTTT.

The V gene is TRBV2, the J gene TRBJ1-1; 9 bases match TRBD1. V was pared by 5 bases and J by 5 bases, with 9 bases of the junction left unmatched. CDR3 length: 15 amino acids. CDR1 is SNHLY, CDR2 FYNNEI, per germline. CDR3 amino acids: CASSRRTGAGTEAFF. For the CDR3, the DNA is TGTGCCAGCAGTAGGCGGACAGGGGCAGGAACTGAAGCTTTCTTT.

The rearrangement uses TRBV5-4 and TRBJ2-1; 8 nucleotides match TRBD2. CDR3 length equals 16 residues. The germline CDR1 and CDR2 sequences are SGHNT and YYREEE (reference sequence). Trimming took 4 bases from V and 0 from J; bases not matched to a gene: 6. The CDR3 sequence is CASSPTSGYSYNEQFF. CDR3 DNA sequence: TGTGCCAGCAGCCCCACTAGCGGTTACTCCTACAATGAGCAGTTCTTC.

V and J are TRBV10-1 and TRBJ1-5; the D is unclear. V was trimmed by 4 bases and J by 4 bases, leaving 2 bases between them. The CDR3 extends over 11 amino acids. Per germline, CDR1 WNHNN and CDR2 SYGVQD (reference sequence). As DNA, the CDR3 is TGCGCCAGCAGTGCAAATCAGCCCCAGCATTTT. It yields the protein CASSANQPQHF.

This chain joins TRBV5-1 and TRBJ2-3, with 10 positions matching TRBD2. Germline CDR1 and CDR2: SGHRS and YFSETQ. This CDR3 comprises 16 residues. V shed 1 base, J shed 3 bases, and the junction held 5 bases outside the gene matches. The CDR3 nucleotides are TGCGCCAGCAGCTTGAGGGCTAGCGGGAGTACAGATACGCAGTATTTT. This encodes CASSLRASGSTDTQYF. The variable domain in full, with the rest retrieved from reference TRBV5-1 and TRBJ2-3, is KAGVTQTPRYLIKTRGQQVTLSCSPISGHRSVSWYQQTPGQGLQFLFEYFSETQRNKGNFPGRFSGRQFSNSRSEMNVSTLELGDSALYLCASSLRASGSTDTQYFGPGTRLTVL.